The 27 T cell receptor beta chains presented below share a single source sample, sequenced in a study of blood T cell repertoires in COVID-19. The repertoire was sequenced with immunoSEQ multiplex PCR; TCRdb's copy has only in-frame clones and lacks some. The data hold some 48,000 clones, with 90% observed a single time. The specimen was peripheral blood. The receptors originated from a man in his sixties or seventies with active COVID-19.

The chain is built from TRBV15 and TRBJ2-3; D gene ambiguous. Germline CDR1 is LNHNV and CDR2 is YYDKDF (reference sequence). This CDR3 comprises 14 residues. Trimming stripped 0 bases from V and 7 bases from J, with 11 bases between. CDR3 nucleotide sequence: TGTGCCACCAGCAGAGATCGAGGAATCCATACGCAGTATTTT. It translates to CATSRDRGIHTQYF.

The rearrangement joins TRBV7-8 to TRBJ2-1; 7 nucleotides line up with TRBD1. The CDR3 loop spans 15 amino acids. The germline gives CDR1 SGHVS, CDR2 FQNEAQ. J lost 0 bases, V lost 5 bases, and 4 bases had no gene match. This CDR3 reads CASSAQGSSYNEQFF. CDR3 nucleotides: TGTGCCAGCAGCGCACAGGGGAGCTCCTACAATGAGCAGTTCTTC.

This chain connects TRBV27 to TRBJ2-2; TRBD1 might be the D (6 bases). CDR1 MNHEY and CDR2 SMNVEV come from the germline V gene (reference sequence). This CDR3 has 13 amino acids. V shed 9 bases and J shed 7 bases, with 15 bases lying between them. This chain's CDR3 is CASHRDESGELFF. The DNA of the CDR3 is TGTGCCAGTCACAGGGACGAAAGCGGGGAGCTGTTTTTT.

This chain connects TRBV5-1 to TRBJ2-1; no clear D gene. In germline, CDR1 is SGHRS, CDR2 YFSETQ. This CDR3 contains 12 residues. V lost 1 base, J lost 5 bases, and 4 bases lay in between. The CDR3 region is CASSLLHNEQFF. The DNA for the CDR3 is TGCGCCAGCAGCTTGCTACACAATGAGCAGTTCTTC.

This chain uses TRBV19 with TRBJ2-7; a weak D match, TRBD1 (5 bases). Germline V gives CDR1 LNHDA, CDR2 SQIVND (reference sequence). The CDR3 totals 13 residues. The germline V and J ends were trimmed by 5 bases and 6 bases, with 14 bases remaining between them. The CDR3 region is CASSQRQQIEQYF. The CDR3 region has the DNA TGTGCCAGTAGTCAACGACAGCAAATCGAGCAGTACTTC.

The CDR3 DNA is TGTGCCAGCATACCCGGGACTAGCAGCTACAATGAGCAGTTCTTC. Amino acid sequence: CASIPGTSSYNEQFF. The rearrangement links TRBV28 to TRBJ2-1; TRBD2 matches 9 bases. CDR3 length: 15 amino acids. The V gene end was trimmed by 7 bases and the J gene end by 3 bases; junction bases not matched to a gene: 7. Looked up from germline, CDR1 is MDHEN and CDR2 is SYDVKM.

For the CDR3, the DNA is TGTGCCTGGAGGGTCCCTCCTAGCGCTAATGAGCAGTTCTTC. Protein: CAWRVPPSANEQFF. The V call is TRBV30, the J call TRBJ2-1; possibly TRBD2 for D (6 bases). This CDR3 has 14 residues. Trimming removed 3 bases at V and 7 bases at J, with 16 bases between. Germline CDR1 GTSNPN, CDR2 SVGIG (reference sequence).

The rearrangement links TRBV18 to TRBJ2-6; the D gene is possibly TRBD2 (6 bases). CDR1 KGHSH and CDR2 LQKENI come from the germline V gene. This CDR3 comprises 18 residues. Between the trimmed V and J ends, which lost 4 bases and 4 bases, there was a span of 20 bases. CDR3 amino acids: CASSRVRPGGTGANVLTF. The CDR3 region has the DNA TGTGCCAGCTCACGAGTCAGGCCAGGAGGGACGGGGGCCAACGTCCTGACTTTC.

The chain combines TRBV7-6 with TRBJ2-3; TRBD2 agrees at 11 bases. With 5 bases clipped from V and 2 bases from J, the junction kept 6 bases outside the gene matches. CDR1 is SGHVS and CDR2 is FNYEAQ in the germline V gene. CDR3 length: 16 residues. The chain's CDR3 is CASSPRLAGNTDTQYF. CDR3 nucleotide sequence: TGTGCCAGCAGCCCTCGACTAGCGGGAAACACAGATACGCAGTATTTT.

The table lists this clone with a few counts. The chain combines TRBV29-1 with TRBJ2-7; TRBD2 aligns across 7 bases. The CDR3 runs 15 residues. Germline CDR1 reads SQVTM; CDR2 reads ANQGSEA. With 7 bases clipped from V and 2 bases from J, the junction kept 14 bases outside the gene matches. The CDR3 nucleotides are TGCAGCGCCACTACGGGACTAACCGGCCCCTACGAGCAGTACTTC. This translates into CSATTGLTGPYEQYF.

In this sample, this clone turned up once. This chain uses TRBV5-1 with TRBJ1-4, with 12 positions matching TRBD1. This CDR3 spans 16 amino acids. The germline CDR1 and CDR2 sequences are SGHRS and YFSETQ. V lost 4 bases and J lost 2; bases outside the gene matches: 3. CDR3 sequence (DNA): TGCGCCAGCAGCAAGGGACAGGGGGCGACTAATGAAAAACTGTTTTTT. It yields the protein CASSKGQGATNEKLFF.

V is TRBV6-2 or TRBV6-3 and J is TRBJ2-5; the match to TRBD2 covers 7 bases. Germline V gives CDR1 MNHEY, CDR2 SVGEGT. The V gene end was trimmed by 3 bases and the J gene end by 7 bases; junction bases not matched to a gene: 14. This CDR3 has 16 residues. The CDR3: CASSYPGGFEKGTQYF. Written as DNA, the CDR3 is TGTGCCAGCAGTTATCCCGGGGGGTTTGAGAAAGGGACCCAGTACTTC.

The chain carries TRBV7-9 and TRBJ2-7; D might be TRBD2 (6 bases). Germline V CDR1 and CDR2: SEHNR, FQNEAQ (reference sequence). Trimming shortened V by 7 bases and J by 1 base, and 17 bases separated the two germline ends. The length of the CDR3 is 15 residues. In DNA form, the CDR3 reads TGTGCCAGCAACCTCGGGGGTGGCGCTTCCTACGAGCAGTACTTC. This gives the protein CASNLGGGASYEQYF. Complete variable domain (other parts from reference TRBV7-9 and TRBJ2-7): DTGVSQNPRHKITKRGQNVTFRCDPISEHNRLYWYRQTLGQGPEFLTYFQNEAQLEKSRLLSDRFSAERPKGSFSTLEIQRTEQGDSAMYLCASNLGGGASYEQYFGPGTRLTVT.

The V call is TRBV27, the J call TRBJ2-7, with D possibly TRBD1 on 5 matching bases. Trimming stripped 4 bases from V and 3 bases from J, with 10 bases between. The CDR3 has 13 amino acids. Germline CDR1 reads MNHEY; CDR2 reads SMNVEV (reference sequence). As DNA, the CDR3 is TGTGCCAGCAGTTCCCTCGACAGCTACGAGCAGTACTTC. Its protein is CASSSLDSYEQYF.

The chain joins TRBV29-1 to TRBJ2-4; no reliable D call. The CDR3 extends over 13 amino acids. Germline CDR1 and CDR2: SQVTM and ANQGSEA. Trimming left V 6 bases short and J 1 base short, with 10 bases between. The chain's CDR3 is CSVKDGAKNIQYF. The CDR3 region has the DNA TGCAGCGTAAAAGACGGGGCCAAAAACATTCAGTACTTC.

The V and J genes are TRBV4-1 and TRBJ1-2; D is ambiguous. From germline, CDR1 is MGHRA and CDR2 YSYEKL. The CDR3 is 12 amino acids. Trimming removed 0 bases from V and 7 bases from J, with 6 bases in between. CDR3 loop: CASSQDGFGYTF. The CDR3 region has the DNA TGCGCCAGCAGCCAAGATGGCTTTGGCTACACCTTC.

The chain recombines TRBV7-2 with TRBJ1-4; D is ambiguous. Germline V CDR1 and CDR2: SGHTA, FQGNSA. Trimming shortened V by 6 bases and J by 5 bases, and 10 bases separated the two germline ends. The CDR3 has 13 amino acids. The CDR3 region has the DNA TGTGCCAGCAGTCATAGAGAGAATGAAAAACTGTTTTTT. The encoded protein is CASSHRENEKLFF.

The chain joins TRBV2 to TRBJ2-3; 7 bases line up with TRBD1. Germline CDR1 SNHLY, CDR2 FYNNEI. V gave up 11 bases and J gave up 2 bases; unmatched junction bases: 10. The CDR3 spans 14 residues. This CDR3 is CASHADRNTDTQYF. In nucleotides, the CDR3 is TGTGCCTCCCACGCGGACAGGAACACAGATACGCAGTATTTT. Together with reference TRBV2 and TRBJ2-3, the CDR3 gives the full variable domain: EPEVTQTPSHQVTQMGQEVILRCVPISNHLYFYWYRQILGQKVEFLVSFYNNEISEKSEIFDDQFSVERPDGSNFTLKIRSTKLEDSAMYFCASHADRNTDTQYFGPGTRLTVL.

The V gene is TRBV5-4, the J gene TRBJ2-2; D gene unclear. The CDR3 length is 15 residues. Trimming stripped 1 base from V and 7 bases from J, with 14 bases between. Germline assignment: CDR1 SGHNT and CDR2 YYREEE (reference sequence). The CDR3 reads CASSLFSHLSGELFF. CDR3 in DNA: TGTGCCAGCAGCTTGTTTAGCCACTTGAGCGGGGAGCTGTTTTTT.

The J gene is TRBJ1-2, the V gene TRBV7-2; tentatively, D is TRBD1 (6 bases). Germline-derived CDR1 and CDR2 are SGHTA and FQGNSA. Trimming shortened V by 2 bases and J by 0 bases, and 10 bases separated the two germline ends. The length of the CDR3 is 15 residues. The CDR3 sequence is CASSLQGIANYGYTF. CDR3 nucleotide sequence: TGTGCCAGCAGCTTACAGGGGATAGCTAACTATGGCTACACCTTC.

This sequence joins TRBV18 and TRBJ2-1, with 10 bases that match TRBD2. CDR1 and CDR2 from the germline V gene are KGHSH and LQKENI. The CDR3 has 15 amino acids. V dropped 5 bases and J dropped 1; count of bases not matched to a gene: 2. CDR3 bases: TGTGCCAGCTCATCTAGCGGGGGATCCTACAATGAGCAGTTCTTC. Protein: CASSSSGGSYNEQFF.

V usage is TRBV6-5 and J usage is TRBJ2-1; 8 nucleotides match TRBD2. V shed 0 bases and J 7 bases; nucleotides not matched to a gene: 5. From germline, CDR1 is MNHEY and CDR2 SVGAGI. This CDR3 has 15 amino acids. The CDR3 nucleotides are TGTGCCAGCAGTTACTCCAGCGGGAGAGGGAATGAGCAGTTCTTC. This codes for CASSYSSGRGNEQFF.

J is TRBJ2-1 and V is TRBV7-9; the D gene is possibly TRBD1 (5 bases). V was pared by 3 bases and J by 9 bases, with 12 bases between. This CDR3 contains 13 residues. CDR1 and CDR2 (germline): SEHNR, FQNEAQ (reference sequence). The DNA of the CDR3 is TGTGCCAGCAGCTTGGGGCACTGGGGTGAGCAGTTCTTC. Translated: CASSLGHWGEQFF.

Sample share makes this clone medium-sized. The chain links TRBV25-1 to TRBJ2-1, with 8 bases identical to TRBD2. The CDR3 loop spans 15 amino acids. Looked up from germline, CDR1 is MGHDK and CDR2 is SYGVNS. Unmatched junction bases numbered 12, after V lost 7 bases and J lost 7 bases. In DNA, the CDR3 is TGTGCCAGCACGCCTTTCGGCGGGGGGCGTAATGAGCAGTTCTTC. Translation: CASTPFGGGRNEQFF.

The chain links TRBV6-5 to TRBJ1-1; tentatively, D is TRBD1 (6 bases). In germline, CDR1 is MNHEY, CDR2 SVGAGI. The CDR3 runs 15 residues. Deletions cut 4 bases from V and 3 bases from J, with 15 bases between. In DNA form, the CDR3 reads TGTGCCAGCAGTTTCCAACAGGGCTATTACACTGAAGCTTTCTTT. Protein sequence: CASSFQQGYYTEAFF.

The V call is TRBV23-1, the J call TRBJ2-3, with 10 bases fitting TRBD2. TRBV23-1 is labeled an ORF, and its function is uncertain. The CDR3 is 18 residues long. Trimming took 10 bases from V and 4 from J; bases not matched to a gene: 20. The CDR3 DNA reads as TGCGCCACCCGAGCACAGGGGTCAGCGGGGGGGGACTCAGATACGCAGTATTTT. Encoded protein: CATRAQGSAGGDSDTQYF.

The rearrangement uses TRBV6-2 or TRBV6-3 and TRBJ2-1; TRBD2 aligns across 8 bases. The CDR3 has 15 residues. Trimming removed 2 bases from V and 6 bases from J; junction bases left unmatched: 6. Germline V gene sequence: CDR1 MNHEY, CDR2 SVGEGT. The DNA of the CDR3 is TGTGCCAGCAGTTACGGGACTAGTAGGTTCAATGAGCAGTTCTTC. Protein: CASSYGTSRFNEQFF.